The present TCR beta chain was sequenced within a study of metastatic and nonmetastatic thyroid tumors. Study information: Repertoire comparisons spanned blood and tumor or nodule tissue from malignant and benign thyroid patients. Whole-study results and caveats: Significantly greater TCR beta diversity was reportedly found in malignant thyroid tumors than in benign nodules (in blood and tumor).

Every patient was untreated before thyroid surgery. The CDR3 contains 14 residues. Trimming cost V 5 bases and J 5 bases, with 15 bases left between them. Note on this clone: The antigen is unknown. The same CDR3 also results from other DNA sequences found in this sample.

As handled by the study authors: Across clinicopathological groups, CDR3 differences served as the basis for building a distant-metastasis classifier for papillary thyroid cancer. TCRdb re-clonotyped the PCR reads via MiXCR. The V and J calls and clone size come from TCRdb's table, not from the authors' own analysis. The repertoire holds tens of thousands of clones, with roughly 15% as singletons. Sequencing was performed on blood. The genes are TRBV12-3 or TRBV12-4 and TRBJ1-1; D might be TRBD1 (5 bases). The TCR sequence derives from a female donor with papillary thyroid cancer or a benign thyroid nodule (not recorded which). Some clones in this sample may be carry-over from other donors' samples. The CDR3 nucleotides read TGTGCCAGCAGTCATCAGGGAGTGAGGACTGAAGCTTTCTTT. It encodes CASSHQGVRTEAFF.